The 12 T cell receptor beta chains reported below all come from one sample, sequenced in a study of CD4 T cells in relation to SARS-CoV-2 and coronaviruses. What these receptors recognize is not known. Profiled with immunoSEQ multiplex PCR; TCRdb holds only in-frame clones, not every one. The data hold about 26,000 clones, with 60% to 75% observed a single time. CD4+ T cells from unexposed donors were obtained before the COVID-19 pandemic (2011-2018). The cells were cultured for under twelve days before CD4+ T cells were isolated. Sequencing used CD4+ T cells from PBMCs, cultured in vitro. These receptors were obtained from a human donor in good health.

The chain recombines TRBV6-2 or TRBV6-3 with TRBJ1-1; 9 nucleotides agree with TRBD1. The V segment lost 2 bases and the J segment 1 base; nucleotides outside the gene matches: 5. The CDR3 is 16 amino acids. CDR1 and CDR2 (germline): MNHEY, SVGEGT. CDR3 sequence: CASSYGTGYENTEAFF. The CDR3 DNA follows: TGTGCCAGCAGTTACGGGACAGGGTATGAGAACACTGAAGCTTTCTTT.

This clone appeared a few times. V is TRBV14 and J is TRBJ1-2; perhaps TRBD1 as D (5 bases). Germline-derived CDR1 and CDR2 are SGHDN and FVKESK. V was clipped by 1 base and J by 4 bases, with 10 bases between them. There are 14 residues in the CDR3. CDR3 amino acids: CASSQGGNRYGYTF. CDR3 coding DNA: TGTGCCAGCAGCCAAGGGGGCAACCGCTATGGCTACACCTTC.

V and J are TRBV5-1 and TRBJ2-1; 9 nucleotides agree with TRBD2. The germline CDR1 and CDR2 sequences are SGHRS and YFSETQ. This CDR3 comprises 17 residues. The V gene end was trimmed by 1 base and the J gene end by 2 bases; junction bases not matched to a gene: 7. The DNA for the CDR3 is TGCGCCAGCAGCTTGATGACTAGCGGAACTGCCTACAATGAGCAGTTCTTC. Its protein product is CASSLMTSGTAYNEQFF.

The chain joins TRBV6-1 to TRBJ2-1; TRBD2 matches 9 bases. Germline V gene lookup returns CDR1 MNHNS and CDR2 SASEGT. The CDR3 consists of 17 residues. With 2 bases clipped from V and 7 bases from J, the junction kept 12 bases outside the gene matches. The CDR3 protein is CASSERSGGGERNEQFF. The CDR3 DNA reads as TGTGCCAGCAGTGAAAGGTCGGGCGGGGGGGAACGTAATGAGCAGTTCTTC.

The chain couples TRBV28 to TRBJ2-7; no definite D call. Trimming shortened V by 3 bases and J by 3 bases, and 6 bases separated the two germline ends. The germline V gene has CDR1 MDHEN and CDR2 SYDVKM. The CDR3 extends over 12 amino acids. CDR3 coding DNA: TGTGCCAGCAGTTTCCGTGACTACGAGCAGTACTTC. Translating gives CASSFRDYEQYF.

This chain uses TRBV5-1 with TRBJ2-7; D unresolved. The germline gives CDR1 SGHRS, CDR2 YFSETQ. The CDR3 length is 13 residues. Between the trimmed V and J ends, which lost 4 bases and 7 bases, there was a span of 15 bases. CDR3 sequence: CASSVDRFREQYF. For the CDR3, the DNA is TGCGCCAGCAGCGTGGACCGATTCAGAGAGCAGTACTTC.

The chain recombines TRBV20-1 with TRBJ2-4; TRBD2 agrees at 7 bases. CDR1 and CDR2 from the germline V gene are DFQATT and SNEGSKA (reference sequence). The V segment lost 3 bases and the J segment 6 bases; nucleotides outside the gene matches: 5. This CDR3 has 13 amino acids. The CDR3: CSASDGRLNIQYF. The CDR3 DNA reads TGCAGTGCTAGTGACGGGAGGCTAAACATTCAGTACTTC.

This clone was seen only once. This chain uses TRBV5-6 with TRBJ1-1; 7 nucleotides align to TRBD1. The ends lost 0 bases at V and 4 bases at J; junction bases unmatched: 6. CDR3 size: 15 residues. Germline V CDR1 and CDR2: SGHDT, YYEEEE. This chain's CDR3 is CASSLAPGTATEAFF. In nucleotides, the CDR3 is TGTGCCAGCAGCTTGGCCCCAGGGACAGCCACTGAAGCTTTCTTT.

This chain links TRBV7-2 with TRBJ2-2, with 10 positions matching TRBD2. CDR1 and CDR2 from the germline V gene are SGHTA and FQGNSA. The CDR3 has 18 residues. V lost 0 bases to trimming and J lost 4 bases; unmatched junction nucleotides: 8. The CDR3 nucleotides read TGTGCCAGCAGCTTAGCGCCAGCGGGGGGGCCGGGCACCGGGGAGCTGTTTTTT. Its protein product is CASSLAPAGGPGTGELFF.

The chain couples TRBV2 to TRBJ2-3; D not certain. Germline V gene sequence: CDR1 SNHLY, CDR2 FYNNEI. Trimming removed 8 bases from V and 0 bases from J, with 12 bases in between. The CDR3 spans 14 residues. CDR3 amino acids: CASYGGESTDTQYF. In nucleotides, the CDR3 is TGTGCCAGCTATGGCGGAGAAAGCACAGATACGCAGTATTTT.

CDR3 nucleotides: TGTGCCAGCAAAACAGGTTTGAGGAATTCACCCCTCCACTTT. Amino acids: CASKTGLRNSPLHF. The chain is built from TRBV9 and TRBJ1-6; TRBD1 is a possible D gene (5 bases). The CDR3 length is 14 residues. Germline-derived CDR1 and CDR2 are SGDLS and YYNGEE. The V and J ends lost 6 bases and 7 bases respectively, with 14 bases between them.

This clone was observed once. The chain recombines TRBV12-3 or TRBV12-4 with TRBJ1-2; 7 bases are a match to TRBD1. CDR3 length: 13 amino acids. With V trimmed by 4 bases and J by 6 bases, 5 bases remained unmatched. CDR3: CASSSTGMDGYTF. The CDR3 DNA follows: TGTGCCAGCAGTTCGACAGGGATGGATGGCTACACCTTC.